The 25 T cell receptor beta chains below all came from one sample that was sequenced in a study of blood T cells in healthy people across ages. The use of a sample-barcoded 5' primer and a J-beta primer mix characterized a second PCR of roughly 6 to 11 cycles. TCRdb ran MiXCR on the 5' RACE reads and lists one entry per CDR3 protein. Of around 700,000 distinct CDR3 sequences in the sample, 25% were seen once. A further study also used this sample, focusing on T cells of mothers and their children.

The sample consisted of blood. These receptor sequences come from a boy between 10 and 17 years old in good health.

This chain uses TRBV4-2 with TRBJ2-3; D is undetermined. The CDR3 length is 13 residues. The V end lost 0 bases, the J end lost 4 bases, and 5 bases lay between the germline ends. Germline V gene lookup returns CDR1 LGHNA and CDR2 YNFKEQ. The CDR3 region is CASSQEVSDTQYF. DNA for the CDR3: TGTGCCAGCAGCCAAGAGGTGTCAGATACGCAGTATTTT.

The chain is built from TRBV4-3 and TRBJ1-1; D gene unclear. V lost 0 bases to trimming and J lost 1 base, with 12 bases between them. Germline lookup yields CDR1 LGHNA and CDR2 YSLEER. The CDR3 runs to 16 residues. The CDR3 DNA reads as TGCGCCAGCAGCCAAGATGCCCCGCGAGGGAACACTGAAGCTTTCTTT. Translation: CASSQDAPRGNTEAFF.

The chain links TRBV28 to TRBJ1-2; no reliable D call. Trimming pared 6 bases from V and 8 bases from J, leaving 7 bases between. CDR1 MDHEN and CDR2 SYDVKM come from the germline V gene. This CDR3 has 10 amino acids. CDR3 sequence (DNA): TGTGCCAGCAGCCAGCAAGGCTACACCTTC. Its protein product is CASSQQGYTF.

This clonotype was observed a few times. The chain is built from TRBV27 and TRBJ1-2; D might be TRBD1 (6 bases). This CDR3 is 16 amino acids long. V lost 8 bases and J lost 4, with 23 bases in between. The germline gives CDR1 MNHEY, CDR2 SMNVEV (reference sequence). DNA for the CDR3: TGTGCCAGCTCTGCAGGAGGAGGGGGACGCTTCTATGGCTACACCTTC. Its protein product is CASSAGGGGRFYGYTF.

CDR3 coding DNA: TGTGCCAGCTCCCATCGGATCAACCAAGAGACCCAGTACTTC. This gives the protein CASSHRINQETQYF. This chain uses TRBV18 with TRBJ2-5; D remains unclear. Trimming removed 6 bases at V and 0 bases at J, with 11 bases between. The CDR3 loop spans 14 amino acids. Germline loops: CDR1 KGHSH, CDR2 LQKENI.

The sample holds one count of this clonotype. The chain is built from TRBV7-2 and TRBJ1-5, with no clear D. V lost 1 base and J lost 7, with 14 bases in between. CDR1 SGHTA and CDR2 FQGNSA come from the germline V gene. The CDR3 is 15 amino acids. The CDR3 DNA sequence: TGTGCCAGCAGCTTAGGTGGGCGAGGGAGCCAGCCCCAGCATTTT. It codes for CASSLGGRGSQPQHF. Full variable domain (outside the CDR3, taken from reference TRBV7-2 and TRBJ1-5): GAGVSQSPSNKVTEKGKDVELRCDPISGHTALYWYRQSLGQGLEFLIYFQGNSAPDKSGLPSDRFSAERTGGSVSTLTIQRTQQEDSAVYLCASSLGGRGSQPQHFGDGTRLSIL.

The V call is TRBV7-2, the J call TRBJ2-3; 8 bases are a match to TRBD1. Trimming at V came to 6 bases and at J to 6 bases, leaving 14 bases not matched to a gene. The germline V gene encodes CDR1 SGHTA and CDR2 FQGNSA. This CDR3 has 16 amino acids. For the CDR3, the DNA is TGTGCCAGCAGAAGAACTAGGGCAGGGGGCAGGGATACGCAGTATTTT. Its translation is CASRRTRAGGRDTQYF.

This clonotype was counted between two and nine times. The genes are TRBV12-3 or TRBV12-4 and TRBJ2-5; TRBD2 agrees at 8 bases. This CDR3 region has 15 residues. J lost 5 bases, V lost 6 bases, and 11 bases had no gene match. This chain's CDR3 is CASRRKGTSTETQYF. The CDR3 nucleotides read TGTGCCAGCAGAAGAAAAGGGACTAGTACGGAGACCCAGTACTTC.

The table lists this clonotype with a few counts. The CDR3 DNA follows: TGTGCCAGCAGTTTAGGCCAGGGCTTTCGTAATTCACCCCTCCACTTT. Amino acids: CASSLGQGFRNSPLHF. The V gene is TRBV12-3 or TRBV12-4, the J gene TRBJ1-6, with D possibly matching TRBD1 (5 bases). Trimming took 1 base from V and 6 from J, leaving 13 bases between them. The CDR3 is 16 amino acids.

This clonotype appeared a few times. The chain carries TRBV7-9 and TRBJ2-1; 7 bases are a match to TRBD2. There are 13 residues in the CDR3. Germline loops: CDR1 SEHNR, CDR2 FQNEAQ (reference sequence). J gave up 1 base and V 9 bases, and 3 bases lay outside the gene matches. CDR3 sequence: CASSAGSYNEQFF. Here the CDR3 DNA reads TGTGCCAGTTCAGCGGGGTCCTACAATGAGCAGTTCTTC.

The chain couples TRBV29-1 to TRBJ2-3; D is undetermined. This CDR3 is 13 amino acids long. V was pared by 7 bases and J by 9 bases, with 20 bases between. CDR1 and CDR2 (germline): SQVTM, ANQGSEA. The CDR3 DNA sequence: TGCAGCGCGGTTACCGGGCCCCCTAGGACGCAGTATTTT. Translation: CSAVTGPPRTQYF.

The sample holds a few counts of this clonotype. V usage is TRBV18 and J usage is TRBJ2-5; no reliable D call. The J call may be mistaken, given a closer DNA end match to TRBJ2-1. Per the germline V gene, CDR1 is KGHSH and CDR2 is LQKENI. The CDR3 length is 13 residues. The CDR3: CASSPLQLNEQFF. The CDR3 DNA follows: TGTGCCAGCTCACCACTACAGCTCAATGAGCAGTTCTTC.

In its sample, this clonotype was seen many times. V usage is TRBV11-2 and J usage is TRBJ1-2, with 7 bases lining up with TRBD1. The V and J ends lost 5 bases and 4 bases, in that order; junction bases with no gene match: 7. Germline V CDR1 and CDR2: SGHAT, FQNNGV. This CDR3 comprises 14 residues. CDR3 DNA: TGTGCCAGCAGCACTACAGGGGCAGGCTATGGCTACACCTTC. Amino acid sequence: CASSTTGAGYGYTF.

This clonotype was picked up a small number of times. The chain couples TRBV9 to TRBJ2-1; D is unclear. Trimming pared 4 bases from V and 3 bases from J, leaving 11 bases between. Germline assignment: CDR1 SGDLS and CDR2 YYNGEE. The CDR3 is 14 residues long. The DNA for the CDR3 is TGTGCCAGCAGCCACGGCTCCCTCTACAATGAGCAGTTCTTC. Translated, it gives CASSHGSLYNEQFF.

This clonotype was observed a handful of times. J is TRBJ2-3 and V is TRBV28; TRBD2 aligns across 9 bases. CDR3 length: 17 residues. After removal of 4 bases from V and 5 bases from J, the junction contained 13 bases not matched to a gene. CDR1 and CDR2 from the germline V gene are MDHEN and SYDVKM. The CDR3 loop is CASSSPSAGGGRDTQYF. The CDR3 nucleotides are TGTGCCAGCAGTTCCCCTTCCGCGGGAGGGGGGCGAGATACGCAGTATTTT. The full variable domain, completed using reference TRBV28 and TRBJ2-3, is DVKVTQSSRYLVKRTGEKVFLECVQDMDHENMFWYRQDPGLGLRLIYFSYDVKMKEKGDIPEGYSVSREKKERFSLILESASTNQTSMYLCASSSPSAGGGRDTQYFGPGTRLTVL.

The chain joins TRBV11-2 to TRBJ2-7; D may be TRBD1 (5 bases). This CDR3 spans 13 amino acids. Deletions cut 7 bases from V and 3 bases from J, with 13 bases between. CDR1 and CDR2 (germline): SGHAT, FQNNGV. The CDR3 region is CASKSGFGYEQYF. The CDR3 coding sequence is TGTGCCAGCAAATCAGGGTTTGGCTACGAGCAGTACTTC.

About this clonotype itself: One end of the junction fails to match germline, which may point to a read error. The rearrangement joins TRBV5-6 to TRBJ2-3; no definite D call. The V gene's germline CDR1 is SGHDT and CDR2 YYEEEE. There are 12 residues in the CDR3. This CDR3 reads CACSLASDTQYF. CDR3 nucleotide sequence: TGTGCCTGCAGCTTGGCCTCGGATACGCAGTATTTT.

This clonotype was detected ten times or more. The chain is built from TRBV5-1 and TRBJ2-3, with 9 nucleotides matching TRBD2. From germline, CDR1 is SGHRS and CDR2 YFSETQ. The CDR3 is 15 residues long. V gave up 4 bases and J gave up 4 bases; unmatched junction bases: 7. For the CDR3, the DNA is TGCGCCAGCAGCCCTACGGGACTAGCATCAGATACGCAGTATTTT. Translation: CASSPTGLASDTQYF.

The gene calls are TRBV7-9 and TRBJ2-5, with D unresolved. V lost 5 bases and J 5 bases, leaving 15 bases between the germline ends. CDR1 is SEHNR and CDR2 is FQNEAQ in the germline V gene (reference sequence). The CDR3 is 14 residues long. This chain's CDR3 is CASSRDFEGETQYF. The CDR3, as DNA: TGTGCCAGCAGCCGTGATTTTGAAGGCGAGACCCAGTACTTC.

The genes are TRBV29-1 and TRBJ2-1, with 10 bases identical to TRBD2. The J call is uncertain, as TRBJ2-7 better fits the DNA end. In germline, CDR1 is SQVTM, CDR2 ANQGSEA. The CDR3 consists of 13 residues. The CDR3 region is CSVLAGGDYEQYF. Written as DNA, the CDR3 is TGCAGCGTTTTAGCGGGAGGAGACTACGAGCAGTACTTC.

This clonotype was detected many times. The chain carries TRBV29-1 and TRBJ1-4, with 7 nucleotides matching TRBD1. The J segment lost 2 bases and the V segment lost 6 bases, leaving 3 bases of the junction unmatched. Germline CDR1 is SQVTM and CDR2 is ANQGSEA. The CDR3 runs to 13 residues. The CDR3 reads CSVGRGTNEKLFF. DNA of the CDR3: TGCAGCGTCGGCAGGGGGACTAATGAAAAACTGTTTTTT. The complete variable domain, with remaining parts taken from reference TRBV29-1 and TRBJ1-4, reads SAVISQKPSRDICQRGTSLTIQCQVDSQVTMMFWYRQQPGQSLTLIATANQGSEATYESGFVIDKFPISRPNLTFSTLTVSNMSPEDSSIYLCSVGRGTNEKLFFGSGTQLSVL.

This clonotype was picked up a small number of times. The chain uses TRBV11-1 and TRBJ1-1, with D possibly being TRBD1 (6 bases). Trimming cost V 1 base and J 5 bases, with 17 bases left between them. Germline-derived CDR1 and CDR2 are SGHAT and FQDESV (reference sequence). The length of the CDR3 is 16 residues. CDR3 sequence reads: CASSLGVRQGFTEAFF. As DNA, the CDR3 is TGTGCCAGCAGCTTAGGCGTCCGGCAGGGGTTTACTGAAGCTTTCTTT.

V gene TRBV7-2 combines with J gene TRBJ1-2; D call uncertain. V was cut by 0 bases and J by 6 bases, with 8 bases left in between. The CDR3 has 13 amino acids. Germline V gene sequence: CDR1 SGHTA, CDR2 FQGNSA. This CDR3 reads CASSLAYNHGYTF. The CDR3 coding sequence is TGTGCCAGCAGCTTAGCGTATAATCATGGCTACACCTTC. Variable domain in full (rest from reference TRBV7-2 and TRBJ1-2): GAGVSQSPSNKVTEKGKDVELRCDPISGHTALYWYRQSLGQGLEFLIYFQGNSAPDKSGLPSDRFSAERTGGSVSTLTIQRTQQEDSAVYLCASSLAYNHGYTFGSGTRLTVV.

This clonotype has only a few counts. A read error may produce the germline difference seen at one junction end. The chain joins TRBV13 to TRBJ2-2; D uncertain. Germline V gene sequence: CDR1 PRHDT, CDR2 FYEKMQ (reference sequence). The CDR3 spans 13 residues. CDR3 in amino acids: CASSFRVTGELFF. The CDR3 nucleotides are TGCGCCAGCAGCTTTAGGGTTACCGGGGAGCTGTTTTTT.

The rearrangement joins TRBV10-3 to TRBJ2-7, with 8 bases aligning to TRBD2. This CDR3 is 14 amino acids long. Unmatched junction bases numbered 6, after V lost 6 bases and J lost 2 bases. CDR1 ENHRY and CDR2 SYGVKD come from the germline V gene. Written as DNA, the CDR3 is TGTGCCATCAGAGACCCGGGACTAGCCTACGAGCAGTACTTC. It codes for CAIRDPGLAYEQYF.